Below are 2 T cell receptor beta chains sequenced from a single sample in a study of siplizumab effects on memory and regulatory T cells. The data were produced by immunoSEQ multiplex PCR, yet TCRdb's version contains in-frame clones alone and is incomplete. The repertoire holds fewer than 100,000 clones, with just under 95% as singletons. What was sequenced was CD8+ T cells sorted from blood. Every receptor here comes from a human donor in good health.

The chain uses TRBV7-9 and TRBJ2-2; possibly TRBD2 for D (6 bases). Trimming cost V 5 bases and J 0 bases, with 13 bases left between them. CDR1 SEHNR and CDR2 FQNEAQ come from the germline V gene (reference sequence). CDR3 length: 16 residues. The CDR3 sequence is CASSPGVDANTGELFF. The CDR3 nucleotides are TGTGCCAGCAGCCCGGGGGTGGATGCGAACACCGGGGAGCTGTTTTTT.

The chain employs TRBV13 and TRBJ2-1; D is undetermined. Germline V CDR1 and CDR2: PRHDT, FYEKMQ (reference sequence). The germline V and J ends were trimmed by 4 bases and 5 bases, with 9 bases remaining between them. This CDR3 spans 13 amino acids. Here the CDR3 reads CASSSARDNEQFF. CDR3 nucleotides: TGTGCCAGCAGCTCGGCTAGAGACAATGAGCAGTTCTTC. The full variable domain, rest sourced from reference TRBV13 and TRBJ2-1, is AAGVIQSPRHLIKEKRETATLKCYPIPRHDTVYWYQQGPGQDPQFLISFYEKMQSDKGSIPDRFSAQQFSDYHSELNMSSLELGDSALYFCASSSARDNEQFFGPGTRLTVL.